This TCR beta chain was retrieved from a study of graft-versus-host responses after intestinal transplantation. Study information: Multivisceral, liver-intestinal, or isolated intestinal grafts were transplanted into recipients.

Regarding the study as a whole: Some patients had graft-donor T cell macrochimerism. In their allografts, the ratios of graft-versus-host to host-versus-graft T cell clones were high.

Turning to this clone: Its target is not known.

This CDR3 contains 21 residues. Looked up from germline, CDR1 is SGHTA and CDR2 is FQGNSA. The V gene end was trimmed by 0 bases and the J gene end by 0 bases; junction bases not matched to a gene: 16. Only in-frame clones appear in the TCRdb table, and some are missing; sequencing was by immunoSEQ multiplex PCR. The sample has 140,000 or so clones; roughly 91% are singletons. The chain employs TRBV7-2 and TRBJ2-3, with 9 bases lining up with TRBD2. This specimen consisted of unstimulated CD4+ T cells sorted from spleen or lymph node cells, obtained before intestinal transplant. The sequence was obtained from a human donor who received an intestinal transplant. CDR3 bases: TGTGCCAGCAGCTTAGCCCCAAAATGGGCGGGGACTAGCAGAAGCACAGATACGCAGTATTTT. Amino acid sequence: CASSLAPKWAGTSRSTDTQYF.